Listed below are T cell receptor beta chains from one sample, sequenced in a study of CD8 T cells in ankylosing spondylitis. Each CDR3 protein gets one entry after TCRdb re-called the 5' RACE reads with MiXCR. The sample holds 39,000 or so distinct CDR3 sequences, over 2.5% seen once. The material sequenced was blood, either unsorted or a sorted T cell fraction (not recorded which). All receptors come from a male donor with ankylosing spondylitis or in good health (not recorded which). The CDR3 runs from the conserved cysteine through the conserved F or W. The D gene is left open where the match is weak. Only some rows state a clone size, as once, few, many or a class for expanded clones.

v_gene,j_gene,abundance,d_gene,CDR3aa,CDR3nt
TRBV9,TRBJ2-5,many,.,CASSVRGQETQYF,TGTGCCAGCAGCGTAAGGGGTCAAGAGACCCAGTACTTC
TRBV9,TRBJ2-3,many,.,CASSVGYDTQYF,TGTGCCAGCAGCGTAGGCTACGATACGCAGTATTTT
TRBV9,TRBJ2-1,many,TRBD2,CASSVAREGEQFF,TGTGCCAGCAGCGTAGCCAGGGAGGGTGAGCAGTTCTTC
TRBV21-1,TRBJ2-1,many,.,CASSKAVGTGLINEQFF,TGTGCCAGCAGCAAAGCGGTAGGGACAGGGCTCATCAATGAGCAGTTCTTC
TRBV9,TRBJ2-5,many,TRBD1,CASSAGQGEGETQYF,TGTGCCAGCAGCGCGGGACAGGGGGAAGGAGAGACCCAGTACTTC
TRBV9,TRBJ2-2,few,.,CASSVEIGKSTGELFF,TGTGCCAGCAGCGTAGAGATAGGGAAGAGCACCGGGGAGCTGTTTTTT
TRBV9,TRBJ2-2,many,.,CASSATSPGELFF,TGTGCCAGCAGCGCGACTAGTCCCGGGGAGCTGTTTTTT
TRBV9,TRBJ1-4,many,.,CASSLVSGEKLFF,TGTGCCAGCAGCCTCGTTTCGGGTGAAAAACTGTTTTTT
TRBV9,TRBJ2-2,many,.,CASSVDLGANTGELFF,TGTGCCAGCAGCGTAGATCTGGGCGCGAACACCGGGGAGCTGTTTTTT
TRBV9,TRBJ2-3,many,.,CASSVARSGTQYF,TGTGCCAGCAGCGTGGCTCGTTCGGGTACGCAGTATTTT
TRBV9,TRBJ1-1,many,TRBD1,CASSVGQGVGNTEAFF,TGTGCCAGCAGCGTCGGACAGGGGGTGGGGAACACTGAAGCTTTCTTT
TRBV9,TRBJ2-5,many,.,CASSVGPLGSETQYF,TGTGCCAGCAGCGTAGGCCCCCTAGGTTCCGAGACCCAGTACTTC
TRBV9,TRBJ2-5,many,.,CASSVAWGGGPETQYF,TGTGCCAGCAGCGTAGCCTGGGGAGGGGGACCAGAGACCCAGTACTTC
TRBV9,TRBJ2-5,many,TRBD2,CASSVGPSGDETQYF,TGTGCCAGCAGCGTAGGACCTAGCGGGGACGAGACCCAGTACTTC
TRBV9,TRBJ2-1,many,TRBD1,CASSVDGQAYNEQFF,TGTGCCAGCAGCGTAGATGGACAGGCTTACAATGAGCAGTTCTTC
TRBV9,TRBJ1-1,many,.,CASSPRGRENTEAFF,TGTGCCAGCAGCCCAAGAGGTAGGGAGAACACTGAAGCTTTCTTT
TRBV9,TRBJ2-5,many,TRBD2,CASSVEPSGGGETQYF,TGTGCCAGCAGCGTAGAGCCTAGCGGGGGCGGAGAGACCCAGTACTTC
TRBV9,TRBJ1-1,few,.,CASSVILGTEAFF,TGTGCCAGCAGCGTAATCCTGGGTACTGAAGCTTTCTTT
TRBV9,TRBJ1-1,many,.,CASSGAQTGNTEAFF,TGTGCCAGCAGCGGAGCTCAGACTGGGAACACTGAAGCTTTCTTT
TRBV9,TRBJ2-5,many,.,CASSVTPTEKETQYF,TGTGCCAGCAGCGTAACCCCCACGGAGAAAGAGACCCAGTACTTC
TRBV9,TRBJ2-2,many,.,CASSVESRDTGELFF,TGTGCCAGCAGCGTAGAGTCTAGGGACACCGGGGAGCTGTTTTTT
TRBV9,TRBJ2-1,many,TRBD2,CASSVGSSGRFNEQFF,TGTGCCAGCAGCGTAGGATCTAGCGGGAGGTTCAATGAGCAGTTCTTC
TRBV9,TRBJ2-3,few,TRBD2,CASSVQGTRVSDTQYF,TGTGCCAGCAGCGTTCAAGGGACTAGGGTATCAGATACGCAGTATTTT
TRBV9,TRBJ2-3,.,TRBD2,CASSFAGTNTDTQYF,TGTGCCAGCAGCTTCGCCGGGACTAACACAGATACGCAGTATTTT
TRBV9,TRBJ1-6,.,.,CASSGDGYSPLHF,TGTGCCAGCAGCGGGGACGGATATTCACCCCTCCACTTT
TRBV9,TRBJ2-1,many,.,CASSVGGHNEQFF,TGTGCCAGCAGCGTAGGTGGCCACAATGAGCAGTTCTTC
TRBV9,TRBJ1-1,once,.,CASSVTVNTEACF,TGTGCCAGCAGCGTAACGGTGAACACTGAAGCTTGCTTT
TRBV9,TRBJ2-6,many,.,CASSDRGSGANVLTF,TGTGCCAGCAGCGACCGGGGGTCTGGGGCCAACGTCCTGACTTTC
TRBV9,TRBJ2-5,many,.,CASGGAQIAETQYF,TGTGCCAGCGGGGGGGCCCAAATCGCGGAGACCCAGTACTTC
TRBV9,TRBJ2-1,few,TRBD2,CASSSPAGGSYNEQFF,TGTGCCAGCAGCTCCCCAGCGGGAGGGAGCTACAATGAGCAGTTCTTC
TRBV9,TRBJ2-2,many,TRBD2,CASSGFRDSGITGELFF,TGTGCCAGCAGCGGGTTTAGGGATAGCGGGATCACCGGGGAGCTGTTTTTT
TRBV10-3,TRBJ2-5,many,.,CAIPFQRQETQYF,TGTGCCATCCCCTTCCAGAGACAAGAGACCCAGTACTTC
TRBV9,TRBJ2-5,many,.,CASSVGGHPEETQYF,TGTGCCAGCAGCGTAGGGGGTCACCCAGAAGAGACCCAGTACTTC
TRBV9,TRBJ1-5,many,.,CASSVGGGRSQPQHF,TGTGCCAGCAGCGTAGGGGGAGGGCGAAGTCAGCCCCAGCATTTT
TRBV9,TRBJ2-1,few,TRBD2,CASSVGGDFNEQFF,TGTGCCAGCAGCGTCGGGGGGGATTTCAATGAGCAGTTCTTC
TRBV9,TRBJ1-1,medium-sized,.,CASSVSTMGTEAFF,TGTGCCAGCAGCGTCTCTACCATGGGAACTGAAGCTTTCTTT
TRBV9,TRBJ2-1,many,.,CASSGGAASYNEQFF,TGTGCCAGCAGCGGAGGGGCCGCATCCTACAATGAGCAGTTCTTC
TRBV9,TRBJ1-1,.,.,CASSVAMNTEAFF,TGTGCCAGCAGCGTAGCTATGAACACTGAAGCTTTCTTT
TRBV9,TRBJ2-3,many,TRBD1,CASSPAGTGGTDTQYF,TGTGCCAGCTCTCCCGCCGGGACAGGGGGCACAGATACGCAGTATTTT
TRBV9,TRBJ2-3,medium-sized,TRBD1,CASSVGGTGVTDTQYF,TGTGCCAGCAGCGTAGGAGGGACAGGGGTTACAGATACGCAGTATTTT
TRBV9,TRBJ2-5,.,TRBD2,CASSVGSAGGRETQYF,TGTGCCAGCAGCGTAGGGTCTGCGGGGGGGCGAGAGACCCAGTACTTC
TRBV9,TRBJ2-1,many,TRBD1,CASSNSGTESHEQFF,TGTGCCAGCAGCAATTCCGGGACAGAATCCCATGAGCAGTTCTTC
TRBV9,TRBJ2-1,many,.,CASSVGQGNYNEQFF,TGTGCCAGCAGCGTAGGGCAGGGCAATTACAATGAGCAGTTCTTC
TRBV9,TRBJ2-5,many,.,CASSVDPQQETQYF,TGTGCCAGCAGCGTAGATCCGCAACAAGAGACCCAGTACTTC
TRBV9,TRBJ1-6,many,.,CASSLDVGNSPLHF,TGTGCCAGCAGCCTCGACGTGGGTAATTCACCCCTCCACTTT
TRBV9,TRBJ2-1,many,.,CASSVGGGINNEQFF,TGTGCCAGCAGCGTAGGGGGGGGCATCAACAATGAGCAGTTCTTC
TRBV9,TRBJ1-3,many,.,CASSVAGTISGNTIYF,TGTGCCAGCAGCGTAGCGGGGACAATCTCTGGAAACACCATATATTTT
TRBV9,TRBJ2-2,many,.,CASSTSNTGELFF,TGTGCCAGCAGCACCTCTAACACCGGGGAGCTGTTTTTT
TRBV9,TRBJ1-2,many,.,CASSSPGTLNGYTF,TGTGCCAGCAGCTCCCCGGGGACCTTAAATGGCTACACCTTC
TRBV9,TRBJ2-2,many,.,CASSVVSVTGELFF,TGTGCCAGCAGCGTAGTTAGCGTGACCGGGGAGCTGTTTTTT
TRBV9,TRBJ2-2,many,.,CASSVQGGATGELFF,TGTGCCAGCAGCGTACAGGGGGGAGCCACCGGGGAGCTGTTTTTT
TRBV9,TRBJ2-3,many,TRBD2,CASSEAGGLTDTQYF,TGTGCCAGCAGTGAAGCGGGGGGGCTGACAGATACGCAGTATTTT
TRBV9,TRBJ2-3,many,TRBD2,CASSVEGLATGRDTQYF,TGTGCCAGCAGCGTAGAGGGACTAGCGACCGGGAGAGATACGCAGTATTTT
TRBV9,TRBJ2-3,many,.,CASSVDPTTDTQYF,TGTGCCAGCAGCGTAGACCCCACCACAGATACGCAGTATTTT
TRBV9,TRBJ2-1,many,TRBD1,CASSRTGGPTYNEQFF,TGTGCCAGCAGTCGGACAGGGGGACCCACCTACAATGAGCAGTTCTTC
TRBV9,TRBJ2-1,many,TRBD2,CASSLRLAGGHNEQFF,TGTGCCAGCAGCTTACGACTAGCGGGAGGCCACAATGAGCAGTTCTTC
TRBV9,TRBJ2-5,.,TRBD2,CASSVALAGASQETQYF,TGTGCCAGCAGCGTAGCACTAGCGGGAGCCTCCCAAGAGACCCAGTACTTC
TRBV9,TRBJ1-1,many,.,CASSVAAQPNTEAFF,TGTGCCAGCAGCGTAGCAGCACAGCCGAACACTGAAGCTTTCTTT
TRBV9,TRBJ1-5,.,.,CASSPHEGVGNQPQHF,TGTGCCAGCAGCCCTCACGAAGGTGTCGGCAATCAGCCCCAGCATTTT
TRBV9,TRBJ2-1,many,TRBD2,CASSVGTSFDEQFF,TGTGCCAGCAGCGTAGGGACTAGCTTCGATGAGCAGTTCTTC